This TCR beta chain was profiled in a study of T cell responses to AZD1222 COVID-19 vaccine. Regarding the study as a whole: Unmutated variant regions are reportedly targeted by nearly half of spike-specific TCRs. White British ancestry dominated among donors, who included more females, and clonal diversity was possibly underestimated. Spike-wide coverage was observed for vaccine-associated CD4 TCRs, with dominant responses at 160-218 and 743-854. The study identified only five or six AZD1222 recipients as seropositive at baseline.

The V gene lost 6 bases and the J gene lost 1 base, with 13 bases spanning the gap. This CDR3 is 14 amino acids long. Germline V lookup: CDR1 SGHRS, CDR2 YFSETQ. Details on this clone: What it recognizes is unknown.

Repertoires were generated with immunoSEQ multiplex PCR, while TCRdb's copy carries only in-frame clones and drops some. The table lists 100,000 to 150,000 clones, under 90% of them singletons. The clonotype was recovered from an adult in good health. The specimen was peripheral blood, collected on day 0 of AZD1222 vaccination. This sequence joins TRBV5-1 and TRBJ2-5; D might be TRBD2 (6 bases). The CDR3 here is CASTGGGSQETQYF. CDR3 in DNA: TGCGCCAGCACCGGGGGAGGATCCCAAGAGACCCAGTACTTC.